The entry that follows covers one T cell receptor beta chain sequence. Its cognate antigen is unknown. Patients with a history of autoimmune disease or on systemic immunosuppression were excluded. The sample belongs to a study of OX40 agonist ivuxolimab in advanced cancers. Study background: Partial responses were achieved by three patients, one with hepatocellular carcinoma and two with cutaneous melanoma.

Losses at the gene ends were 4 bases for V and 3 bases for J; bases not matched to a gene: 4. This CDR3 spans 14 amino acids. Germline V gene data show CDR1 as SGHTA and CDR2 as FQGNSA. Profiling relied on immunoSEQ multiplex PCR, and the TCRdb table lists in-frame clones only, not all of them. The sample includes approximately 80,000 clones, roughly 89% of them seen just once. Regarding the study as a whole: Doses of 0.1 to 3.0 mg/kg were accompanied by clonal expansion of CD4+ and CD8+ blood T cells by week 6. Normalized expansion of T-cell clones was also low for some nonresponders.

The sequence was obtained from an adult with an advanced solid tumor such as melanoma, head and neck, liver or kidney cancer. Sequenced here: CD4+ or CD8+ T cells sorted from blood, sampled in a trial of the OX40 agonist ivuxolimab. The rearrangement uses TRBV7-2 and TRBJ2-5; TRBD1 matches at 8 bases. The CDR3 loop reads CASSSTGEKETQYF. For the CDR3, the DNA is TGTGCCAGCAGCTCGACAGGGGAGAAAGAGACCCAGTACTTC.